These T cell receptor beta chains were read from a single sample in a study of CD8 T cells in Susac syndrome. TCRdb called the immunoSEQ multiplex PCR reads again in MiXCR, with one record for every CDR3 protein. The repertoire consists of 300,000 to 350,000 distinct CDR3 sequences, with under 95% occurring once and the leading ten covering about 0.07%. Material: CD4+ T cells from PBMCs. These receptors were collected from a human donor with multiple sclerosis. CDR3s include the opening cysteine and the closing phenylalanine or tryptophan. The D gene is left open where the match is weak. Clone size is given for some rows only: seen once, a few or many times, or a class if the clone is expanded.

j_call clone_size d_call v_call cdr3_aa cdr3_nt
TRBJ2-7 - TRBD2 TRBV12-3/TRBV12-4 CASSFLAGGEQYF TGTGCCAGCAGTTTTCTAGCGGGGGGCGAGCAGTACTTC
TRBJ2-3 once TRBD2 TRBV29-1 CSVDSGGASTDTQYF TGCAGCGTTGACAGCGGGGGGGCTTCCACAGATACGCAGTATTTT
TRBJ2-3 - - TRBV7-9 CASRPTSTSTDTQYF TGTGCCAGCAGACCCACATCGACTAGCACAGATACGCAGTATTTT
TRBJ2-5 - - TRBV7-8 CASSLSGDGRVETQYF TGTGCCAGCAGCTTATCCGGGGACGGAAGGGTTGAGACCCAGTACTTC
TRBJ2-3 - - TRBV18 CASSPQRGRSTDTQYF TGTGCCAGCTCACCACAACGGGGGAGAAGCACAGATACGCAGTATTTT
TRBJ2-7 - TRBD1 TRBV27 CASAVVGTDYEQYF TGTGCCAGCGCAGTAGTCGGGACAGACTACGAGCAGTACTTC
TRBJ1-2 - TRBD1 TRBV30 CAWTLLDRERSGYTF TGTGCCTGGACTCTTCTGGACAGGGAGAGAAGTGGCTACACCTTC
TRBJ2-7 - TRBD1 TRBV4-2 CASSQDRGQATYEQYF TGTGCCAGCAGCCAAGATAGAGGACAGGCCACCTACGAGCAGTACTTC
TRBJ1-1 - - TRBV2 CASTDAAWTFF TGTGCCAGCACCGACGCGGCGTGGACTTTCTTT
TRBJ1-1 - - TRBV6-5 CASSLPSDGAEAFF TGTGCCAGCAGTTTACCCTCGGATGGGGCTGAAGCTTTCTTT
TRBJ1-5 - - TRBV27 CASSLGGARQPQHF TGTGCCAGCAGCTTGGGGGGCGCAAGACAGCCCCAGCATTTT
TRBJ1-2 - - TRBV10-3 CAISPGATNYGYTF TGTGCCATCAGCCCCGGGGCCACTAACTATGGCTACACCTTC
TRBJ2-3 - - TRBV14 CASSQDLTDTQYF TGTGCCAGCAGCCAAGATTTGACAGATACGCAGTATTTT
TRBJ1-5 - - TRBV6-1 CASSGRDQPQHF TGTGCCAGCTCAGGGAGGGATCAGCCCCAGCATTTT
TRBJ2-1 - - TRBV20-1 CSARDYSYNEQFF TGCAGTGCTAGGGACTACTCCTACAATGAGCAGTTCTTC
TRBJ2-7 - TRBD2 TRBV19 CASSMRAGGLYEQYF TGTGCCAGTAGTATGCGAGCGGGGGGCCTCTACGAGCAGTACTTC
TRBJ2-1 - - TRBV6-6 CASSNMAADSYNEQFF TGTGCCAGCTCTAACATGGCAGCCGACTCCTACAATGAGCAGTTCTTC
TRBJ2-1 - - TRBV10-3 CAISPTTTTSNEQFF TGTGCCATCAGTCCAACAACGACGACTAGCAATGAGCAGTTCTTC
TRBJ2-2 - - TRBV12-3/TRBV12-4 CASSSRSTGELFF TGTGCCAGCAGTTCCAGGAGCACCGGGGAGCTGTTTTTT
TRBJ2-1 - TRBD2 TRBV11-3 CASSLLAGGLQFF TGTGCCAGCAGCTTGCTAGCGGGGGGGTTGCAGTTCTTC
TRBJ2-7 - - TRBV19 CASSTQGTDTYEQYF TGTGCCAGTAGTACCCAGGGGACCGACACCTACGAGCAGTACTTC
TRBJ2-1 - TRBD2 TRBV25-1 CASSVRSGMGDEQFF TGTGCCAGCAGTGTCCGTAGCGGGATGGGCGATGAGCAGTTCTTC
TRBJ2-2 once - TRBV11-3 CASSLVVEAGELFF TGTGCCAGCAGCTTAGTAGTTGAGGCCGGGGAGCTGTTTTTT
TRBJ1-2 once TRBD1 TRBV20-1 CSAREARTGFLRGYTF TGCAGTGCTAGAGAAGCTAGGACAGGGTTTTTGAGGGGCTACACCTTC
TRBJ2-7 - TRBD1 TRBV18 CASSRAGQGAYEQYF TGTGCCAGCTCCAGGGCGGGACAGGGGGCCTACGAGCAGTACTTC
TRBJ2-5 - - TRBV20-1 CSARAYRDNQETQYF TGCAGTGCTAGAGCCTACAGGGATAACCAAGAGACCCAGTACTTC
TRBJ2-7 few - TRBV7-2 CASSFPPGAEQYF TGTGCCAGCAGCTTTCCTCCGGGGGCCGAGCAGTACTTC
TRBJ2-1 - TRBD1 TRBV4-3 CASSRNRGRSNEQFF TGCGCCAGCAGCCGCAACAGGGGGCGCAGCAATGAGCAGTTCTTC
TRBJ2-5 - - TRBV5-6 CASSLRQGMETQYF TGTGCCAGCAGCTTGCGGCAGGGAATGGAGACCCAGTACTTC
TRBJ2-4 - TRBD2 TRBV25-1 CASSEFSGLAGQNIQYF TGTGCCAGCAGTGAGTTTTCGGGACTAGCGGGTCAAAACATTCAGTACTTC
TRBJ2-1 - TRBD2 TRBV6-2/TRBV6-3 CASSGQAGGPGNEQFF TGTGCCAGCAGTGGACAAGCGGGAGGGCCGGGCAATGAGCAGTTCTTC
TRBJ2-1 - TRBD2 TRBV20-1 CSATSGRGPYNEQFF TGCAGTGCTACCAGCGGGAGAGGGCCCTACAATGAGCAGTTCTTC
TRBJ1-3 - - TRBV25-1 CASSEFGTGNTIYF TGTGCCAGCAGTGAATTTGGGACTGGAAACACCATATATTTT
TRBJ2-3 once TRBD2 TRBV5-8 CASSPLAGGGADTQYF TGTGCCAGCTCCCCACTAGCGGGGGGGGGAGCGGATACGCAGTATTTT
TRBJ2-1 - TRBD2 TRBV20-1 CSARSGTSYENEQFF TGCAGTGCCCGGTCCGGGACTAGCTACGAGAATGAGCAGTTCTTC
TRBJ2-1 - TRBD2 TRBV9 CASSVPTSGTDNEQFF TGTGCCAGCAGCGTCCCGACTAGCGGGACAGACAATGAGCAGTTCTTC
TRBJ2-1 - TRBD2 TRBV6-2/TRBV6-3 CASSYSTTSGAYNEQFF TGTGCCAGCAGTTACTCGACGACTAGCGGAGCCTACAATGAGCAGTTCTTC
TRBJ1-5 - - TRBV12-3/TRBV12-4 CASSNSNQPQHF TGTGCCAGCAGCAATAGCAATCAGCCCCAGCATTTT
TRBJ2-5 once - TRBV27 CASSFLAEYQETQYF TGTGCCAGCAGTTTCCTGGCGGAGTACCAAGAGACCCAGTACTTC
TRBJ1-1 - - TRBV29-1 CSVVRHDTEAFF TGCAGCGTTGTACGGCATGACACTGAAGCTTTCTTT
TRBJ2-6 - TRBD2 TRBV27 CASSLKLAGRGSGANVLTF TGTGCCAGCAGTTTAAAACTAGCGGGGAGGGGCTCTGGGGCCAACGTCCTGACTTTC
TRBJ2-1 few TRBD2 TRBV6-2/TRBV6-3 CASSSGTSGANEQFF TGTGCCAGCAGTTCCGGGACTAGCGGGGCTAATGAGCAGTTCTTC
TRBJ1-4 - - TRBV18 CASSPATGTNEKLFF TGTGCCAGCTCACCAGCCACAGGGACTAATGAAAAACTGTTTTTT
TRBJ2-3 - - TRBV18 CASSPNEGMAGIHTQYF TGTGCCAGCTCACCAAATGAGGGGATGGCCGGTATCCATACGCAGTATTTT
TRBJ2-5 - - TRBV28 CASSFRLAETQYF TGTGCCAGCAGTTTTCGGCTAGCAGAGACCCAGTACTTC
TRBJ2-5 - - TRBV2 CASNIGGETQYF TGTGCCAGCAACATAGGGGGGGAGACCCAGTACTTC
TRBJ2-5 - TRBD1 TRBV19 CATREPRQGASQETQYF TGTGCCACCAGAGAACCAAGACAGGGAGCTTCACAAGAGACCCAGTACTTC
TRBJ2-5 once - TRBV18 CASSPPGIQETQYF TGTGCCAGCTCACCCCCAGGCATCCAAGAGACCCAGTACTTC
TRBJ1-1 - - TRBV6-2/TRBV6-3 CASSPGARAVGGEAFF TGTGCCAGCAGCCCTGGGGCCAGGGCAGTTGGTGGTGAAGCTTTCTTT
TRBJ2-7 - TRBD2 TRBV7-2 CASSFTSGGPYEQYF TGTGCCAGCAGCTTTACTAGCGGGGGGCCCTACGAGCAGTACTTC
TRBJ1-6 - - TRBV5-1 CASSGADPRSPLHF TGCGCCAGCAGCGGGGCAGACCCAAGATCACCCCTCCACTTT
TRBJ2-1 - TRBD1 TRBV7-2 CASSLVTGGSYNEQFF TGTGCCAGCAGCTTAGTGACAGGGGGATCCTACAATGAGCAGTTCTTC
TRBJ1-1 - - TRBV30 CAWSVGGPEAFF TGTGCCTGGAGTGTGGGTGGCCCTGAAGCTTTCTTT
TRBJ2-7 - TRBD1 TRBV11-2 CASSKNLGGDRGYEQYF TGTGCCAGCAGCAAAAACTTGGGCGGGGACAGGGGCTACGAGCAGTACTTC
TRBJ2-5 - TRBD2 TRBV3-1 CASSQGKYQRGGPETQYF TGTGCCAGCAGCCAAGGAAAATATCAGCGGGGGGGCCCAGAGACCCAGTACTTC